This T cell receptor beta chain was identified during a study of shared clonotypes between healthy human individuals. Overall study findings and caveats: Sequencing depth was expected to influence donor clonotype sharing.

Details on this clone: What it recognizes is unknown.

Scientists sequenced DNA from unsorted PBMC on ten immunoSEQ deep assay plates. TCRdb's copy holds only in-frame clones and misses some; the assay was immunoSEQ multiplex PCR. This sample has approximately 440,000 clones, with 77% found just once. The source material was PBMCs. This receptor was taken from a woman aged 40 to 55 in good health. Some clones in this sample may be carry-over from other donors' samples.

CDR3 in amino acids: CASSLDLPISGNTIYF. CDR3 sequence (DNA): TGTGCCAGCAGCTTAGATCTCCCCATCTCTGGAAACACCATATATTTT. J is TRBJ1-3 and V is TRBV7-2; no clear D gene. Trimming took 1 base from V and 0 from J, leaving 10 bases between them. There are 16 residues in the CDR3. Germline V CDR1 and CDR2: SGHTA, FQGNSA.